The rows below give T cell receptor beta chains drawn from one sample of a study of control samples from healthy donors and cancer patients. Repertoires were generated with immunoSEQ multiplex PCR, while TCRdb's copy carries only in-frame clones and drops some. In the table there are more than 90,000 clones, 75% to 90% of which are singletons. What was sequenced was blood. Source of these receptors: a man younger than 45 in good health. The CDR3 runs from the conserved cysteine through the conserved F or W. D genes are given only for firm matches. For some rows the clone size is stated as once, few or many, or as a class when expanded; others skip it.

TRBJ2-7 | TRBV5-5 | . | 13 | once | TGTGCCAGCAGCTTTGGGGGGGCCGGGGAGCAGTACTTC | CASSFGGAGEQYF
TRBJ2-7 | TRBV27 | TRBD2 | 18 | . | TGTGCCAGCACCCTCCGAGGGTCTAGCGGGGGTAGCTCCTACGAGCAGTACTTC | CASTLRGSSGGSSYEQYF
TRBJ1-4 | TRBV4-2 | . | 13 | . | TGTGCCAGCCGACTTTCAACTAATGAAAAACTGTTTTTT | CASRLSTNEKLFF
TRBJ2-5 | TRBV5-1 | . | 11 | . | TGCGCCAGCAGCTTAACGGAGACCCAGTACTTC | CASSLTETQYF
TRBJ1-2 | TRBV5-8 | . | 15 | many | TGTGCCAGCAGTCCAGACGGGGCAACGTTCTATGGCTACACCTTC | CASSPDGATFYGYTF
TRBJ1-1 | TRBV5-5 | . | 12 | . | TGTGCCAGCAGCTTGTCGGGGGCCCAGGCTTTCTTT | CASSLSGAQAFF
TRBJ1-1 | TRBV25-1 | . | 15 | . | TGTGCCAGCAGTCGGAGGCAGGGGAGGAACACTGAAGCTTTCTTT | CASSRRQGRNTEAFF
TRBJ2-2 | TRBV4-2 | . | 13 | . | TGTGCCAGCAGCCAAGTCTTAGACGGGGAGCTGTTTTTT | CASSQVLDGELFF
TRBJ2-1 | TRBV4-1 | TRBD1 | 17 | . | TGCGCCAGCAGCCAAGTCTTTGTGACAGGGAAGGTCAATGAGCAGTTCTTC | CASSQVFVTGKVNEQFF
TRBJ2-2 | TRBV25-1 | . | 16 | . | TGTGCCAGCAGTGACCCCTCGTCGCCGAACACCGGGGAGCTGTTTTTT | CASSDPSSPNTGELFF
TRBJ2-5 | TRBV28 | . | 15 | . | TGTGCCAGCAGTGGGGCGGAGGGACTTCAAGAGACCCAGTACTTC | CASSGAEGLQETQYF
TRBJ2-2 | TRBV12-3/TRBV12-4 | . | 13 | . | TGTGCCAGCAGTCCTGATCAGGCCGGGGAGCTGTTTTTT | CASSPDQAGELFF
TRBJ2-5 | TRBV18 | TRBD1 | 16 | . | TGTGCCAGCTCACCCGCGACAGGGATGAGTAGAGAGACCCAGTACTTC | CASSPATGMSRETQYF
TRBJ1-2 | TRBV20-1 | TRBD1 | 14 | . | TGCAGTGCTAGTCCGGGACAGGGGGCTTATGGCTACACCTTC | CSASPGQGAYGYTF
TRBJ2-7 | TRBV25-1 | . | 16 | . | TGTGCCAGCAGTGAAAGAGGCTCGGGTAGTGGAGGCGAGCAGTACTTC | CASSERGSGSGGEQYF
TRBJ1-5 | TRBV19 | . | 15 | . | TGTGCCAGTAGTATAGGGGGTGTTAGCAATCAGCCCCAGCATTTT | CASSIGGVSNQPQHF
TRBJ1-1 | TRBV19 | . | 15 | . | TGTGCCAGTTCTTTTAAAACACAGGGAACAACTGAAGCTTTCTTT | CASSFKTQGTTEAFF
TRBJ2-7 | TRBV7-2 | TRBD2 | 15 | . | TGTGCCAGCAGCTTTTCGATTAGCGGGATCTACGAGCAGTACTTC | CASSFSISGIYEQYF